Listed below are T cell receptor beta chains from one sample, sequenced in a study of cytomegalovirus exposure and HLA in healthy donors. TCRdb's copy holds only in-frame clones and misses some; the assay was immunoSEQ multiplex PCR. Seen here are approximately 91,000 clones, more than 65% observed once, and the top ten hold approximately 10%. The sequenced material came from PBMCs. The receptors shown here come from a human donor in good health. Both conserved end residues are part of each CDR3. Each record gives: clone size, J gene, V gene, CDR3 length, D gene, CDR3 DNA, CDR3 protein. The D gene is left open where the match is weak. The size entry is marked missing in some rows and otherwise reads once, few, many or a size class.

clone size: .
J gene: TRBJ2-7
V gene: TRBV6-6
CDR3 length: 14
D gene: TRBD1
CDR3 DNA: TGTGCCATTTCCCGGGACAGGCTCTCCTACGAGCAGTACTTC
CDR3 protein: CAISRDRLSYEQYF

clone size: once
J gene: TRBJ2-7
V gene: TRBV28
CDR3 length: 16
D gene: .
CDR3 DNA: TGTGCCAGCAGTTTGGAACCCGGGACTCTCCGCTACGAGCAGTACTTC
CDR3 protein: CASSLEPGTLRYEQYF

clone size: .
J gene: TRBJ2-7
V gene: TRBV27
CDR3 length: 14
D gene: TRBD1
CDR3 DNA: TGTGCCAGCAGTTTAGGGACAGGGTTTTACGAGCAGTACTTC
CDR3 protein: CASSLGTGFYEQYF

clone size: .
J gene: TRBJ1-6
V gene: TRBV2
CDR3 length: 16
D gene: .
CDR3 DNA: TGTGCCAGCAGTGTCTATGAGGTAGGGGGTAATTCACCCCTCCACTTT
CDR3 protein: CASSVYEVGGNSPLHF

clone size: .
J gene: TRBJ2-7
V gene: TRBV6-6
CDR3 length: 13
D gene: .
CDR3 DNA: TGTGCCAGCAGTTGGGGGCCGTCCTACGAGCAGTACTTC
CDR3 protein: CASSWGPSYEQYF

clone size: .
J gene: TRBJ2-1
V gene: TRBV7-9
CDR3 length: 16
D gene: TRBD2
CDR3 DNA: TGTGCCAGCAGCTTAGGACTAGCGGGAGGGCCGGTCGAGCAGTTCTTC
CDR3 protein: CASSLGLAGGPVEQFF

clone size: .
J gene: TRBJ1-1
V gene: TRBV11-3
CDR3 length: 15
D gene: TRBD1
CDR3 DNA: TGTGCCAGCAGCTCCGGGACAGGGATCGACACTGAAGCTTTCTTT
CDR3 protein: CASSSGTGIDTEAFF

clone size: .
J gene: TRBJ2-1
V gene: TRBV7-9
CDR3 length: 15
D gene: .
CDR3 DNA: TGTGCCAGCAGCCCCTCCGGGACTTACCACAATGAGCAGTTCTTC
CDR3 protein: CASSPSGTYHNEQFF

clone size: .
J gene: TRBJ2-2
V gene: TRBV6-1
CDR3 length: 15
D gene: .
CDR3 DNA: TGTGCCAGCAGTGAGGCGGCCTCGAACACCGGGGAGCTGTTTTTT
CDR3 protein: CASSEAASNTGELFF

clone size: .
J gene: TRBJ2-3
V gene: TRBV10-1
CDR3 length: 17
D gene: TRBD2
CDR3 DNA: TGCGCCAGCAGTGAGCCCCGGACTAGCGGGGGGACAGATACGCAGTATTTT
CDR3 protein: CASSEPRTSGGTDTQYF

clone size: .
J gene: TRBJ2-5
V gene: TRBV25-1
CDR3 length: 16
D gene: .
CDR3 DNA: TGTGCCAGCAGTGTGATAGGGGGGGCTGGACAAGAGACCCAGTACTTC
CDR3 protein: CASSVIGGAGQETQYF

clone size: .
J gene: TRBJ2-1
V gene: TRBV7-2
CDR3 length: 13
D gene: TRBD2
CDR3 DNA: TGTGCCAGCAGGTCGCAGATAGCGGGGGTCCAGTTCTTC
CDR3 protein: CASRSQIAGVQFF

clone size: .
J gene: TRBJ2-7
V gene: TRBV4-3
CDR3 length: 16
D gene: TRBD1
CDR3 DNA: TGCGCCAGCAGCCAGTCCCCGGGACAGACCCTCTACGAGCAGTACTTC
CDR3 protein: CASSQSPGQTLYEQYF

clone size: once
J gene: TRBJ2-1
V gene: TRBV7-2
CDR3 length: 16
D gene: TRBD2
CDR3 DNA: TGTGCCAGCAGCTTAGTACGCGGGAGCCCCCACAATGAGCAGTTCTTC
CDR3 protein: CASSLVRGSPHNEQFF

clone size: few
J gene: TRBJ1-5
V gene: TRBV6-6
CDR3 length: 11
D gene: .
CDR3 DNA: TGTGCCAGCGCAGGGGAACAGCCCCAGCATTTT
CDR3 protein: CASAGEQPQHF

clone size: .
J gene: TRBJ2-7
V gene: TRBV4-1
CDR3 length: 15
D gene: .
CDR3 DNA: TGCGCCAGCAGCCAAGATCGCCGACAGGCTTACGAGCAGTACTTC
CDR3 protein: CASSQDRRQAYEQYF

clone size: .
J gene: TRBJ2-5
V gene: TRBV6-5
CDR3 length: 14
D gene: TRBD2
CDR3 DNA: TGTGCCAGCAGTTACCGGGCGGGAGGAGAGACCCAGTACTTC
CDR3 protein: CASSYRAGGETQYF

clone size: once
J gene: TRBJ2-1
V gene: TRBV7-6
CDR3 length: 16
D gene: TRBD1
CDR3 DNA: TGTGCCAGCAACCCGCAGGGGGCGGGAACCTACAATGAGCAGTTCTTC
CDR3 protein: CASNPQGAGTYNEQFF

clone size: .
J gene: TRBJ2-2
V gene: TRBV27
CDR3 length: 17
D gene: TRBD2
CDR3 DNA: TGTGCCAGCAGTCCAGAAGCGGGAGGGAGGAGAACCGGGGAGCTGTTTTTT
CDR3 protein: CASSPEAGGRRTGELFF

clone size: few
J gene: TRBJ2-7
V gene: TRBV19
CDR3 length: 15
D gene: TRBD1
CDR3 DNA: TGTGCCAGTAGTATAGTGCCAGGGGGCTCCTACGAGCAGTACTTC
CDR3 protein: CASSIVPGGSYEQYF

clone size: .
J gene: TRBJ2-5
V gene: TRBV5-1
CDR3 length: 12
D gene: .
CDR3 DNA: TGCGCCAGCAGCTTGGGACAGCAGACCCAGTACTTC
CDR3 protein: CASSLGQQTQYF

clone size: .
J gene: TRBJ1-1
V gene: TRBV28
CDR3 length: 13
D gene: .
CDR3 DNA: TGTGCCAGCAGGGATCAGGTTTCCGCTGAAGCTTTCTTT
CDR3 protein: CASRDQVSAEAFF

clone size: few
J gene: TRBJ1-1
V gene: TRBV2
CDR3 length: 12
D gene: TRBD1
CDR3 DNA: TGTGCCAGCATCGGGACAGCCACTGAAGCTTTCTTT
CDR3 protein: CASIGTATEAFF

clone size: .
J gene: TRBJ2-3
V gene: TRBV30
CDR3 length: 18
D gene: .
CDR3 DNA: TGTGCCTGGAGTGTGAAGGTCGGTGGAGTACTTAGCACAGATACGCAGTATTTT
CDR3 protein: CAWSVKVGGVLSTDTQYF

clone size: .
J gene: TRBJ2-5
V gene: TRBV9
CDR3 length: 13
D gene: .
CDR3 DNA: TGTGCCAGCAGCGTAGGTGAATGGCAGACCCAGTACTTC
CDR3 protein: CASSVGEWQTQYF

clone size: .
J gene: TRBJ1-4
V gene: TRBV30
CDR3 length: 14
D gene: TRBD1
CDR3 DNA: TGTGCCTGGAGATCAGGACAGGGAGGTGAAAAACTGTTTTTT
CDR3 protein: CAWRSGQGGEKLFF

clone size: .
J gene: TRBJ1-5
V gene: TRBV19
CDR3 length: 12
D gene: .
CDR3 DNA: TGTGCCAGTAGTTTATTAGATCAGCCCCAGCATTTT
CDR3 protein: CASSLLDQPQHF

clone size: .
J gene: TRBJ2-1
V gene: TRBV7-2
CDR3 length: 15
D gene: TRBD2
CDR3 DNA: TGTGCCAGCAGCACCAGACTAGCGGGCTACAATGAGCAGTTCTTC
CDR3 protein: CASSTRLAGYNEQFF

clone size: .
J gene: TRBJ2-1
V gene: TRBV29-1
CDR3 length: 13
D gene: TRBD1
CDR3 DNA: TGCAGCGTTGGAGACAGGGGGTACAATGAGCAGTTCTTC
CDR3 protein: CSVGDRGYNEQFF

clone size: .
J gene: TRBJ1-4
V gene: TRBV9
CDR3 length: 15
D gene: TRBD1
CDR3 DNA: TGTGCCAGCAGCTCCGGACAGGCCGCTAATGAAAAACTGTTTTTT
CDR3 protein: CASSSGQAANEKLFF

clone size: .
J gene: TRBJ2-4
V gene: TRBV10-1
CDR3 length: 16
D gene: TRBD2
CDR3 DNA: TGCGCCAGCAGTCTCGGGACTAGAGAAGCCAAAAACATTCAGTACTTC
CDR3 protein: CASSLGTREAKNIQYF

clone size: .
J gene: TRBJ1-6
V gene: TRBV14
CDR3 length: 16
D gene: .
CDR3 DNA: TGTGCCAGCAGCCTCCTCGTGGGGACTTATAATTCACCCCTCCACTTT
CDR3 protein: CASSLLVGTYNSPLHF

clone size: .
J gene: TRBJ2-1
V gene: TRBV4-2
CDR3 length: 14
D gene: TRBD2
CDR3 DNA: TGTGCCAGCAGATTACTAGCGGGCGACAATGAGCAGTTCTTC
CDR3 protein: CASRLLAGDNEQFF

clone size: few
J gene: TRBJ2-7
V gene: TRBV5-6
CDR3 length: 19
D gene: .
CDR3 DNA: TGTGCCAGCAGCCCCCCTCAGGGGCTTACTATAAACCCTTCTGGCGAGCAGTACTTC
CDR3 protein: CASSPPQGLTINPSGEQYF

clone size: once
J gene: TRBJ2-2
V gene: TRBV21-1
CDR3 length: 15
D gene: .
CDR3 DNA: TGTGCCAGCAGCAAAGCCGGGGAGCGGGGCGGGGAGCTGTTTTTT
CDR3 protein: CASSKAGERGGELFF

clone size: .
J gene: TRBJ2-1
V gene: TRBV4-3
CDR3 length: 15
D gene: TRBD1
CDR3 DNA: TGCGCCAGCAGCCATGGACAGGGCCCCTACAATGAGCAGTTCTTC
CDR3 protein: CASSHGQGPYNEQFF